This T cell receptor (beta chain) was recovered during a study of T cell repertoires in cytomegalovirus infection. Whole-study context: Public TCR beta signatures marked donors with CMV infection and the matching HLA. Study results and limitations: HLA-C-restricted CMV clonotypes gave the most frequent clonotype in two of eight donors.

This clonotype came up a few times. Its antigen is undetermined. MiXCR was run by TCRdb on the reads, yielding one entry per CDR3 protein. The sample consists of roughly 720,000 distinct CDR3 sequences, 35% to 45% of them appearing once. The CDR3 sequence is 17 residues long. The germline CDR1 and CDR2 sequences are SGHTA and FQGTGA. Trimming took off 4 bases at V and 4 bases at J, with 19 bases between the two ends. The specimen was PBMCs. The V gene is TRBV7-3, the J gene TRBJ2-2, with D possibly called TRBD1 or TRBD2 (7 bases each). This TCR came from a human donor in good health (CMV status not recorded). Some clones in this sample may be carry-over from other donors' samples. The CDR3: CASSSRGGQGITGELFF. DNA for the CDR3: TGTGCCAGCAGCTCCAGGGGGGGGCAGGGGATCACCGGGGAGCTGTTTTTT.